This T cell receptor beta chain was documented in a study of T cell repertoires in cytomegalovirus infection. Whole-study context: The public TCR beta signatures pointed to both CMV infection and matching HLA type. Findings and limits, study-wide: CMV-specific HLA-C-restricted TCR beta clonotypes dominated the ex vivo response. Public TCR beta family frequency separated CMV-and-HLA carriers, including in an independent cohort.

In its sample, this clonotype was seen a few times. What it binds is not known. The CDR3 totals 12 residues. Trimming took off 3 bases at V and 3 bases at J, with 5 bases between the two ends. Germline V gives CDR1 MNHNS, CDR2 SASEGT. A single record per CDR3 protein comes from TCRdb applying MiXCR to the reads. The sample includes around 210,000 distinct CDR3 sequences, approximately 7% of them seen just once. The source material was PBMCs. V and J are TRBV6-1 and TRBJ1-2; D uncertain. This receptor was identified in a human donor in good health (CMV status not recorded). Some clones in this sample may be carry-over from other donors' samples. The CDR3 sequence is CASSDGYYGYTF. In nucleotides, the CDR3 is TGTGCCAGCAGTGACGGCTACTATGGCTACACCTTC.